One and the same sample provided the 12 T cell receptor beta chains below, sequenced in a study of CD8+ T cells in alopecia areata. RNA, once extracted, was reverse transcribed into cDNA for use as the sequencing template. Some clones are missing from TCRdb's copy, which holds only in-frame ones; the method was immunoSEQ multiplex PCR. The repertoire consists of about 210,000 clones, with roughly three fifths occurring once and the leading ten covering more than 1%. Treatment meaning: oral pan-JAK inhibitor, 5-10 mg twice daily. This material consisted of CD4+ T cells sorted from blood, taken at approximately week 44, from a patient treated with tofacitinib. The receptors were sampled from a human donor with alopecia areata.

This clone was seen a few times. This chain joins TRBV13 and TRBJ1-1, with D perhaps matching TRBD1 (6 bases). With 0 bases removed from V and 5 bases from J, the gap between germline ends came to 16 bases. Germline V gene sequence: CDR1 PRHDT, CDR2 FYEKMQ (reference sequence). The CDR3 has 16 residues. In nucleotides, the CDR3 is TGTGCCAGCAGCTTAGGCCGTGGGGGCGCGGTTACTGAAGCTTTCTTT. This sequence encodes CASSLGRGGAVTEAFF.

The chain joins TRBV7-6 to TRBJ2-7, with D possibly TRBD2 on 6 matching bases. Germline V gene sequence: CDR1 SGHVS, CDR2 FNYEAQ. This CDR3 is built from 13 residues. Trimming cost V 5 bases and J 1 base, with 9 bases left between them. This chain's CDR3 is CASSRTISYEQYF. DNA for the CDR3: TGTGCCAGCAGCCGGACTATATCCTACGAGCAGTACTTC.

The rearrangement uses TRBV10-3 and TRBJ1-3, with no clear D. Trimming shortened V by 4 bases and J by 4 bases, and 8 bases separated the two germline ends. Per the germline V gene, CDR1 is ENHRY and CDR2 is SYGVKD. The CDR3 length is 13 residues. CDR3 coding DNA: TGTGCCATCAGTGTCGCGGAAGGAAACACCATATATTTT. As protein: CAISVAEGNTIYF.

The rearrangement joins TRBV9 to TRBJ2-1, with D maybe TRBD1 (5 bases). Looked up from germline, CDR1 is SGDLS and CDR2 is YYNGEE. V gave up 2 bases and J gave up 2 bases, with 8 bases separating them. The CDR3 contains 14 residues. The CDR3 DNA reads TGTGCCAGCAGCGTGGAACAGGCCTACAATGAGCAGTTCTTC. Translation: CASSVEQAYNEQFF. Full variable domain (missing parts from reference TRBV9 and TRBJ2-1): DSGVTQTPKHLITATGQRVTLRCSPRSGDLSVYWYQQSLDQGLQFLIQYYNGEERAKGNILERFSAQQFPDLHSELNLSSLELGDSALYFCASSVEQAYNEQFFGPGTRLTVL.

V is TRBV30 and J is TRBJ1-6, with D perhaps matching TRBD1 (5 bases). The CDR3 sequence is 14 residues long. Trimming shortened V by 2 bases and J by 6 bases, and 11 bases separated the two germline ends. Per germline, CDR1 GTSNPN and CDR2 SVGIG (reference sequence). CDR3 sequence reads: CAWSRGVGNSPLHF. As DNA, the CDR3 is TGTGCCTGGAGTAGAGGGGTCGGTAATTCACCCCTCCACTTT.

This chain links TRBV7-2 with TRBJ2-7; TRBD2 matches 11 bases. This CDR3 region has 15 residues. Germline trimming cut 4 bases from V and 4 bases from J; bases unmatched to any gene: 6. Germline values: CDR1 SGHTA, CDR2 FQGNSA. The CDR3 here is CASSWTTSGEYEQYF. DNA for the CDR3: TGTGCCAGCAGCTGGACGACTAGCGGGGAATACGAGCAGTACTTC.

The chain is built from TRBV19 and TRBJ1-2; TRBD1 is a possible D gene (6 bases). CDR1 LNHDA and CDR2 SQIVND come from the germline V gene (reference sequence). Trimming shortened V by 5 bases and J by 8 bases, and 12 bases separated the two germline ends. CDR3 length: 12 residues. CDR3: CASSQGWDGYTF. DNA for the CDR3: TGTGCCAGTAGTCAGGGGTGGGACGGCTACACCTTC.

The chain couples TRBV30 to TRBJ2-3, with D perhaps assigned TRBD1 or TRBD2 (6 bases each). V lost 0 bases to trimming and J lost 2 bases, with 12 bases between them. Germline V CDR1 and CDR2: GTSNPN, SVGIG (reference sequence). This CDR3 is 15 amino acids long. The CDR3 is CAWSVYGGLTDTQYF. CDR3 DNA: TGTGCCTGGAGTGTATACGGGGGCCTCACAGATACGCAGTATTTT. Together with reference TRBV30 and TRBJ2-3, the CDR3 gives the full variable domain: SQTIHQWPATLVQPVGSPLSLECTVEGTSNPNLYWYRQAAGRGLQLLFYSVGIGQISSEVPQNLSASRPQDRQFILSSKKLLLSDSGFYLCAWSVYGGLTDTQYFGPGTRLTVL.

V usage is TRBV29-1 and J usage is TRBJ2-1, with TRBD2 matching 8 bases. This CDR3 is 14 amino acids long. V was pared by 4 bases and J by 4 bases, with 6 bases of the junction left unmatched. The V gene's germline CDR1 is SQVTM and CDR2 ANQGSEA. The CDR3 loop reads CSVVRLAGYNEQFF. In DNA, the CDR3 is TGCAGCGTTGTCAGGCTAGCGGGTTACAATGAGCAGTTCTTC.

The J gene is TRBJ1-6, the V gene TRBV28; unclear D gene. The V gene's germline CDR1 is MDHEN and CDR2 SYDVKM. The V end lost 3 bases, the J end lost 0 bases, and 9 bases lay between the germline ends. The length of the CDR3 is 16 residues. As DNA, the CDR3 is TGTGCCAGCAGTTTTCCCGAGAGCTCCTATAATTCACCCCTCCACTTT. Translating it yields CASSFPESSYNSPLHF.

This clone was seen more than once but under ten times. This chain uses TRBV7-2 with TRBJ1-6, with 9 bases identical to TRBD1. Germline V CDR1 and CDR2: SGHTA, FQGNSA. This CDR3 region has 15 residues. V was pared by 4 bases and J by 5 bases, with 3 bases of the junction left unmatched. DNA of the CDR3: TGTGCCAGCAGCTGGGGACAGGGTAATAATTCACCCCTCCACTTT. This translates into CASSWGQGNNSPLHF.

The chain couples TRBV5-1 to TRBJ2-1, with TRBD2 identical over 16 bases. Germline loops: CDR1 SGHRS, CDR2 YFSETQ. Trimming at V came to 4 bases and at J to 5 bases, leaving 6 bases not matched to a gene. The CDR3 extends over 17 amino acids. This chain's CDR3 is CASSAGLAGGPHNEQFF. CDR3 DNA sequence: TGCGCCAGCAGCGCGGGACTAGCGGGGGGGCCCCACAATGAGCAGTTCTTC.